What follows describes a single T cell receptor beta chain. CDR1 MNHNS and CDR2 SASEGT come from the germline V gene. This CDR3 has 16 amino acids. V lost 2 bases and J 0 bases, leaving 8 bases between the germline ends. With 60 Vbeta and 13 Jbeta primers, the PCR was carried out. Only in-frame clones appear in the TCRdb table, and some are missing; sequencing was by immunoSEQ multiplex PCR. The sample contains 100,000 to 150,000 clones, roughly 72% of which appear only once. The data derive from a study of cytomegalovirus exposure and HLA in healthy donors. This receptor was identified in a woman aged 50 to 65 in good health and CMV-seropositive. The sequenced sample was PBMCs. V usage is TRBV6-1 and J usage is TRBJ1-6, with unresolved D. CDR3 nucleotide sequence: TGTGCCAGCAGTGAATCGCGGAGCTCCTATAATTCACCCCTCCACTTT. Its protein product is CASSESRSSYNSPLHF.